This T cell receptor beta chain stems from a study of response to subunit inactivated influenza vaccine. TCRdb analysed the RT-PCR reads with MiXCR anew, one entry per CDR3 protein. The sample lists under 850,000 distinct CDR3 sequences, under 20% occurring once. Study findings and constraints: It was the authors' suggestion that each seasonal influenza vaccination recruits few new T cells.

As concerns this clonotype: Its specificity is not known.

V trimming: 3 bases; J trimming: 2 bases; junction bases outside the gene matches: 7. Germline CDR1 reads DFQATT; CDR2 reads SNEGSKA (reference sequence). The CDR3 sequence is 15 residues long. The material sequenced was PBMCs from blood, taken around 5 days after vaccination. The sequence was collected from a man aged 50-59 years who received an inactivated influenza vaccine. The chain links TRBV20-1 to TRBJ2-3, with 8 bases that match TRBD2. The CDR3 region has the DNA TGCAGTGCTAGCGGGGGGGCCAGGTTCACAGATACGCAGTATTTT. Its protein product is CSASGGARFTDTQYF.